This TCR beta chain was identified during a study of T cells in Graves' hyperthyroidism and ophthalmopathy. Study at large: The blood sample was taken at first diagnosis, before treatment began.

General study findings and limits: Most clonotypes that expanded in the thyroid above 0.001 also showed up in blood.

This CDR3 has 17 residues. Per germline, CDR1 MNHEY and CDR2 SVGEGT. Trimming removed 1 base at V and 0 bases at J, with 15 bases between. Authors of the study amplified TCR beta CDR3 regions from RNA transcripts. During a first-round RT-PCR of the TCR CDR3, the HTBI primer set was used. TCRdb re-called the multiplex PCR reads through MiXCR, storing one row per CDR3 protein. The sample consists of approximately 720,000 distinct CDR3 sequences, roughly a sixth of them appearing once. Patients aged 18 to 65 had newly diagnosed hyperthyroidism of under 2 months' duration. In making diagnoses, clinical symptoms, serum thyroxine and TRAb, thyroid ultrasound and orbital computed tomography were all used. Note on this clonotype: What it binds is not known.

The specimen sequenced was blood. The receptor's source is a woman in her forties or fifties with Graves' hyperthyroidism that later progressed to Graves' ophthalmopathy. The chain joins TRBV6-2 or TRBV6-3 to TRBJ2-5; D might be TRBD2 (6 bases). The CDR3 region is CASSYYSMRDYQETQYF. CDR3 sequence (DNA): TGTGCCAGCAGTTACTATAGCATGCGGGATTACCAAGAGACCCAGTACTTC.